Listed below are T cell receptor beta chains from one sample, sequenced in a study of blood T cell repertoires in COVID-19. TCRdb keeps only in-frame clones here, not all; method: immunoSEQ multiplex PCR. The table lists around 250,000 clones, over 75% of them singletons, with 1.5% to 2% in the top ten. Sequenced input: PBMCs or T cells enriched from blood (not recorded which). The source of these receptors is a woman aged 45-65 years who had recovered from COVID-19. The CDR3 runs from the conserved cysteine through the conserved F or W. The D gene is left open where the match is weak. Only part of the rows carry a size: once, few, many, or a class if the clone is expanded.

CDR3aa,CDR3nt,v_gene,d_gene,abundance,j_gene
CASSEALAGVRGNEQYF,TGTGCCAGCAGTGAAGCGCTAGCGGGAGTAAGAGGAAACGAGCAGTACTTC,TRBV2,TRBD2,.,TRBJ2-7
CASSPLRHEQYF,TGTGCCAGCAGCCCCCTGCGTCACGAGCAGTACTTC,TRBV7-9,.,few,TRBJ2-7
CASSSLQPVGQRYTGELFF,TGTGCCAGCAGCTCTTTACAGCCCGTGGGACAGAGATACACCGGGGAGCTGTTTTTT,TRBV7-9,TRBD1,.,TRBJ2-2
CASRRPGSSYNEQFF,TGTGCCAGCAGACGTCCGGGTAGCTCCTACAATGAGCAGTTCTTC,TRBV6-5,.,.,TRBJ2-1
CASSYSSGGGELFF,TGTGCCAGCAGTTACTCGTCCGGAGGCGGGGAGCTGTTTTTT,TRBV6-2/TRBV6-3,.,.,TRBJ2-2
CASSEGQATVLYGYTF,TGTGCCAGCAGTGAAGGACAAGCCACCGTTCTTTATGGCTACACCTTC,TRBV6-1,.,.,TRBJ1-2
CASTPRPLTGTGGGRDYEQYF,TGTGCCAGCACTCCCCGGCCCCTAACCGGGACAGGGGGCGGTCGGGACTACGAGCAGTACTTC,TRBV7-6,TRBD1,.,TRBJ2-7
CASSFLRGDYGYTF,TGTGCCAGCAGCTTTTTGCGGGGGGACTATGGCTACACCTTC,TRBV5-5,.,.,TRBJ1-2
CASSSGLNGYTF,TGTGCCAGCAGCTCGGGACTGAATGGCTACACCTTC,TRBV13,.,.,TRBJ1-2
CASSMGRDQPQHF,TGTGCCAGTAGTATGGGCAGGGATCAGCCCCAGCATTTT,TRBV19,.,many,TRBJ1-5
CASMSVWTEESQPQHF,TGTGCCAGCATGTCAGTCTGGACAGAAGAAAGTCAGCCCCAGCATTTT,TRBV6-6,.,once,TRBJ1-5
CAWSANGPYGYTF,TGTGCCTGGAGTGCGAACGGTCCCTATGGCTACACCTTC,TRBV30,.,.,TRBJ1-2
CASSLYAPGEISYEQYF,TGTGCCAGTAGCCTATACGCCCCGGGAGAGATCTCCTACGAGCAGTACTTC,TRBV19,.,.,TRBJ2-7
CASSQVAGGPWGNEQFF,TGTGCCAGCAGCCAAGTAGCGGGAGGGCCGTGGGGCAATGAGCAGTTCTTC,TRBV14,TRBD2,.,TRBJ2-1
CASRSGPTNEKLFF,TGTGCCAGCAGATCAGGGCCGACTAATGAAAAACTGTTTTTT,TRBV7-9,.,.,TRBJ1-4
CASSGRLAGKSGANVLTF,TGTGCCAGCAGCGGACGACTAGCGGGAAAATCTGGGGCCAACGTCCTGACTTTC,TRBV9,TRBD2,.,TRBJ2-6
CASSLASGRANEKLFF,TGTGCCAGCAGCTTGGCCTCGGGGAGGGCTAATGAAAAACTGTTTTTT,TRBV5-4,.,.,TRBJ1-4
CASSQQDRGRIGELFF,TGCGCCAGCAGCCAGCAGGACAGGGGGCGAATCGGGGAGCTGTTTTTT,TRBV4-1,TRBD1,.,TRBJ2-2
CASDDRGSGTDTQYF,TGTGCCAGCGACGACAGGGGCTCGGGCACAGATACGCAGTATTTT,TRBV2,TRBD1,.,TRBJ2-3
CASGGDSNQPQHF,TGTGCCAGCGGAGGGGACAGCAATCAGCCCCAGCATTTT,TRBV28,.,.,TRBJ1-5
CASSPPGVTQYF,TGCGCCAGCAGCCCCCCCGGTGTTACGCAGTATTTT,TRBV5-1,.,.,TRBJ2-3
CASSLPGHFGTEAFF,TGTGCCAGCAGTCTCCCGGGACACTTCGGCACTGAAGCTTTCTTT,TRBV28,.,.,TRBJ1-1
CASSSGSSGYEQFF,TGCGCCAGCAGCTCCGGGTCCTCTGGGTATGAGCAGTTCTTC,TRBV5-1,.,.,TRBJ2-1
CSASDRVTSYVNEQFF,TGCAGTGCCAGTGACAGGGTAACTTCCTACGTGAATGAGCAGTTCTTC,TRBV20-1,TRBD1,.,TRBJ2-1
CATSRRGPGETQYF,TGTGCCACCAGCCGGAGGGGGCCTGGGGAGACCCAGTACTTC,TRBV15,.,.,TRBJ2-5